These T cell receptor beta chains were read from a single sample in a study of blood T cell repertoires in COVID-19. Only in-frame clones appear in the TCRdb table, and some are missing; sequencing was by immunoSEQ multiplex PCR. The table lists more than 150,000 clones, under 90% of them singletons, with roughly 7.1% in the top ten. The source material was peripheral blood. The receptors were sampled from a human donor in a cohort sampled during active COVID-19. Each CDR3 is given with its conserved first and last residue. The order of the fields is CDR3 protein, CDR3 DNA, J gene, V gene, D gene, clone size. D genes are given only for firm matches. Clone size is shown for a subset of rows, as once, few, many or a class of expanded clone.

CASSSNPTGERCQPQHF,TGTGCCAGCAGCTCGAACCCGACAGGGGAGAGGTGTCAGCCCCAGCATTTT,TRBJ1-5,TRBV7-6,TRBD1,.
CASSEVPAGGHEQFF,TGTGCCAGCAGTGAAGTCCCAGCGGGGGGGCATGAGCAGTTCTTC,TRBJ2-1,TRBV2,TRBD2,.
CASSSDGHSTDTQYF,TGCGCCAGCAGCTCGGACGGACATAGCACAGATACGCAGTATTTT,TRBJ2-3,TRBV4-1,.,.
CASSPVSQATNEKLFF,TGCGCCAGCAGCCCAGTGTCACAGGCAACTAATGAAAAACTGTTTTTT,TRBJ1-4,TRBV5-1,.,.
CASRQTGSDTQYF,TGTGCCAGCAGACAAACAGGATCAGATACGCAGTATTTT,TRBJ2-3,TRBV6-6,.,.
CASGPRTGGNTEAFF,TGTGCCAGCGGACCTCGGACAGGGGGAAACACTGAAGCTTTCTTT,TRBJ1-1,TRBV25-1,TRBD1,.
CSASSGQTQHF,TGCAGTGCTAGCTCAGGGCAAACCCAGCATTTT,TRBJ1-5,TRBV20-1,.,.
CASSLIRDRGRNEQFF,TGTGCCAGCAGCTTAATCCGGGACAGGGGGCGCAATGAGCAGTTCTTC,TRBJ2-1,TRBV7-3,TRBD1,.
CASSLGQRVPNEKLFF,TGTGCCAGCAGCCTTGGTCAGCGGGTACCTAATGAAAAACTGTTTTTT,TRBJ1-4,TRBV5-6,.,.
CASNRQGTEKLFF,TGTGCCAGCAATAGACAGGGTACCGAAAAACTGTTTTTT,TRBJ1-4,TRBV6-5,TRBD1,.
CASRLGGGLNTEAFF,TGTGCCAGCAGGCTGGGAGGGGGATTGAACACTGAAGCTTTCTTT,TRBJ1-1,TRBV14,.,few
CASSQGSQGTYGYTF,TGCGCCAGCAGCCAAGGCTCTCAGGGGACATATGGCTACACCTTC,TRBJ1-2,TRBV4-1,.,.
CASSQDIPSGGHTYNEQFF,TGTGCCAGCAGCCAAGATATTCCTAGCGGGGGGCACACCTACAATGAGCAGTTCTTC,TRBJ2-1,TRBV3-1/TRBV3-2,TRBD2,.
CASRAALNTEAFF,TGCGCCAGCAGGGCTGCCCTCAACACTGAAGCTTTCTTT,TRBJ1-1,TRBV5-1,.,few
CASRQQGATNEKLFF,TGTGCCAGCAGGCAACAGGGGGCAACTAATGAAAAACTGTTTTTT,TRBJ1-4,TRBV6-5,TRBD1,.
CASSAYSGQGGNEQFF,TGTGCCAGCAGTGCCTATTCGGGACAGGGAGGCAATGAGCAGTTCTTC,TRBJ2-1,TRBV6-1,TRBD1,.
CASSPSGTGEDTQYF,TGTGCCAGCAGTCCTTCCGGGACAGGGGAAGATACGCAGTATTTT,TRBJ2-3,TRBV21-1,.,.
CAIRGVAGNTIYF,TGTGCCATCAGGGGAGTAGCTGGAAACACCATATATTTT,TRBJ1-3,TRBV10-3,.,.
CASSYSKTRTGGMNTEAFF,TGTGCCAGCAGTTACTCAAAGACGAGAACAGGGGGCATGAACACTGAAGCTTTCTTT,TRBJ1-1,TRBV6-2/TRBV6-3,TRBD1,once
CASSEVGQLLLYGYTF,TGTGCCAGCAGCGAAGTGGGACAGCTCCTACTCTATGGCTACACCTTC,TRBJ1-2,TRBV6-1,TRBD1,.
CASTPTIRSTDTQYF,TGTGCCAGCACCCCTACCATCCGGAGCACAGATACGCAGTATTTT,TRBJ2-3,TRBV13,.,.
CAISDNRANYGYTF,TGTGCCATCAGTGATAACAGAGCTAACTATGGCTACACCTTC,TRBJ1-2,TRBV10-3,.,.
CASSSFAQFYEQYF,TGTGCCAGCTCGTCTTTCGCCCAGTTTTACGAGCAGTACTTC,TRBJ2-7,TRBV18,.,.
CSVGQNDRVAEAFF,TGCAGCGTTGGGCAGAACGACAGGGTCGCTGAAGCTTTCTTT,TRBJ1-1,TRBV29-1,TRBD1,.
CASSSPPGAREQFF,TGTGCCAGCAGCAGCCCGCCGGGAGCCAGGGAGCAGTTCTTC,TRBJ2-1,TRBV9,.,.